This entry concerns a single TCR beta chain. Its target is unknown. With 2 bases removed from V and 1 base from J, the gap between germline ends came to 6 bases. This CDR3 spans 13 amino acids. Germline values: CDR1 SGHRS, CDR2 YFSETQ. The source of the sample is a study of T-cell reconstitution after alpha-beta-depleted transplantation in children. Study-wide findings and caveats: Several hundred graft clones that had expanded were reportedly the source of alpha-beta T cells about two months after transplant. Several patients had high TCRbeta diversity at day 60; it came from surviving recipient T cells and thymic progenitors. T-cell counts and diversity at one year post-transplant came mainly from newly produced T cells.

A TCRbeta library incorporating unique molecular identifiers was prepared. TCRdb re-derived calls from the PCR reads in MiXCR, one entry per CDR3 protein. The repertoire holds fewer than 250,000 distinct CDR3 sequences, with more than 15% as singletons. Sequencing was performed on PBMCs, mostly from graft donor cells, taken 360 days after TCRalphabeta/CD19-depleted stem cell transplant. This chain links TRBV5-1 with TRBJ2-5; D unresolved. The TCR originated in a male patient between 2 and 10 years old who had a stem cell transplant for acute lymphoblastic leukemia, so the T cells may come from the graft donor. CDR3 residues: CASSFQVQETQYF. DNA of the CDR3: TGCGCCAGCAGCTTTCAGGTCCAAGAGACCCAGTACTTC.